This TCR beta chain was sequenced during a study of cytotoxic CD8 clonotypes in ibrutinib-treated CLL. Study background: The patients, under 13 relapsed/refractory and fewer than 16 treatment-naive, included 17 who were IGHV unmutated. Among the samples, the mean was roughly 260,000 productive templates and 94,082 productive rearrangements. Overall study results and limits: Relative to age-matched healthy donors, clonality at baseline was higher, and it tracked circulating CD8+ T-cell counts.

Worth noting for this clone: Its antigen is not known.

Trimming left V 0 bases short and J 6 bases short, with 13 bases between. The CDR3 sequence is 14 residues long. Germline V gene sequence: CDR1 SGHNT, CDR2 YYREEE (reference sequence). The repertoire was sequenced with immunoSEQ multiplex PCR; TCRdb's copy has only in-frame clones and lacks some. Among about 140,000 clones listed, more than 75% were seen once. This sequence was found in a human donor with chronic lymphocytic leukemia. This sample comprised PBMCs, obtained after 24 months of ibrutinib treatment. The chain links TRBV5-4 to TRBJ2-7; D not resolved. The chain's CDR3 is CASSLGGPLFEQYF. Here the CDR3 DNA reads TGTGCCAGCAGCTTGGGAGGACCTCTCTTCGAGCAGTACTTC.